This T cell receptor beta chain was sequenced during a study of T cell responses to AZD1222 COVID-19 vaccine. The study's findings and limits: Among those given AZD1222, only five or six were seropositive at baseline. Elevations in Spike-specific TCR breadth and depth followed administration of two AZD1222 doses.

Concerning this clone: What it binds is not known.

Germline V gives CDR1 WSHSY, CDR2 SAAADI. V lost 4 bases to trimming and J lost 0 bases; unmatched junction nucleotides: 15. This CDR3 is built from 19 residues. Assay: immunoSEQ multiplex PCR; the TCRdb copy retains only in-frame clones and omits some. The table lists 200,000 or so clones, about 87% of them singletons. This chain joins TRBV10-2 and TRBJ2-1; 7 nucleotides align to TRBD1. The sequence came from an adult in good health. Here the sequenced sample was peripheral blood, taken on day 0 of MenACWY control vaccination. CDR3 sequence (DNA): TGCGCCAGCAGTGGCACAGGGGCCGGAGGAAGGAGCTCCTACAATGAGCAGTTCTTC. Translation: CASSGTGAGGRSSYNEQFF.